The rows below give T cell receptor beta chains drawn from one sample of a study of blood T cell repertoires in COVID-19. Method: immunoSEQ multiplex PCR; TCRdb's copy keeps in-frame clones and lacks some. The sample lists some 300,000 clones; about 82% were seen once. Sequencing used peripheral blood. The receptors were gathered from a woman between 45 and 65 years old with active or convalescent COVID-19. Each CDR3 is given with its conserved first and last residue. The D gene is left open where the match is weak.

15 | TRBJ2-5 | TRBV5-4 | TRBD1 | CASSWGQGGLETQYF
12 | TRBJ1-2 | TRBV7-2 | NA | CASSFSTDGYTF
15 | TRBJ1-2 | TRBV4-1 | TRBD1 | CASSQPGQGNYGYTF
12 | TRBJ2-1 | TRBV19 | NA | CASLSSYNEQFF
16 | TRBJ2-7 | TRBV3-1/TRBV3-2 | TRBD2 | CASSHPGLAGSYEQYF
14 | TRBJ2-3 | TRBV10-3 | NA | CAISRLLSTDTQYF
13 | TRBJ1-1 | TRBV12-3/TRBV12-4 | NA | CASSLQGRSEAFF
17 | TRBJ1-1 | TRBV5-1 | TRBD1 | CASSQRTGPVRGTEAFF
15 | TRBJ1-2 | TRBV5-1 | TRBD1 | CASSFGQAPNYGYTF
14 | TRBJ2-7 | TRBV28 | TRBD2 | CASSPGGRGHEQYF
16 | TRBJ1-1 | TRBV19 | TRBD1 | CASSTGRYRGPPEAFF
12 | TRBJ1-5 | TRBV30 | TRBD1 | CAWDREGQPQHF
13 | TRBJ2-7 | TRBV7-9 | NA | CASSLGEGYGQYF
13 | TRBJ1-1 | TRBV12-3/TRBV12-4 | NA | CASSHRSNTEAFF
15 | TRBJ1-2 | TRBV28 | NA | CASSFNPEDNSGYTF
14 | TRBJ2-2 | TRBV5-4 | TRBD1 | CASRTGAGTGELFF
14 | TRBJ2-1 | TRBV3-1/TRBV3-2 | NA | CASSRDFRYNEQFF
16 | TRBJ1-4 | TRBV7-9 | TRBD1 | CASPIDRVATNEKLFF
15 | TRBJ2-3 | TRBV5-1 | NA | CASSFWGEGTDTQYF
15 | TRBJ2-2 | TRBV5-6 | NA | CASSIGTLFSGELFF
15 | TRBJ1-2 | TRBV4-1 | NA | CASSPFFTGNYGYTF
13 | TRBJ2-5 | TRBV6-1 | NA | CASSETGGETQYF
14 | TRBJ1-3 | TRBV29-1 | TRBD1 | CSVGQGSSGNTIYF
12 | TRBJ1-2 | TRBV3-1/TRBV3-2 | NA | CASSQEQLGYTF
11 | TRBJ1-5 | TRBV23-1 | NA | CASSRHQPQHF
13 | TRBJ2-7 | TRBV30 | TRBD1 | CAWSGAGGNEQYF
19 | TRBJ2-3 | TRBV19 | TRBD2 | CASSTFAGTSGRDADTQYF
17 | TRBJ2-1 | TRBV7-3 | NA | CASSLTGQGYIANEQFF
13 | TRBJ1-2 | TRBV28 | NA | CASIQGPRGGYTF
15 | TRBJ2-1 | TRBV28 | TRBD2 | CASSLGWEGYNEQFF
18 | TRBJ2-6 | TRBV5-1 | TRBD1 | CASSLGRTGGSGANVLTF
13 | TRBJ1-1 | TRBV11-2 | NA | CASSLLRGTEAFF
19 | TRBJ2-2 | TRBV27 | TRBD2 | CASSAPALAGRGNTGELFF
13 | TRBJ1-1 | TRBV12-3/TRBV12-4 | NA | CASSLGPGGGAFF
14 | TRBJ2-7 | TRBV7-8 | TRBD1 | CASSLSGTGGEQYF
14 | TRBJ2-2 | TRBV5-4 | NA | CASSLVTNTGELFF
19 | TRBJ1-5 | TRBV27 | NA | CASSLYGKLNAGGNQPQHF
16 | TRBJ1-2 | TRBV24-1 | NA | CATSDTHTGGSYGYTF
14 | TRBJ2-7 | TRBV7-2 | TRBD2 | CASSGLAGNYEQYF
15 | TRBJ2-3 | TRBV7-8 | TRBD2 | CASSLTSGTTDTQYF
14 | TRBJ2-5 | TRBV19 | TRBD2 | CASGTSGSRETQYF